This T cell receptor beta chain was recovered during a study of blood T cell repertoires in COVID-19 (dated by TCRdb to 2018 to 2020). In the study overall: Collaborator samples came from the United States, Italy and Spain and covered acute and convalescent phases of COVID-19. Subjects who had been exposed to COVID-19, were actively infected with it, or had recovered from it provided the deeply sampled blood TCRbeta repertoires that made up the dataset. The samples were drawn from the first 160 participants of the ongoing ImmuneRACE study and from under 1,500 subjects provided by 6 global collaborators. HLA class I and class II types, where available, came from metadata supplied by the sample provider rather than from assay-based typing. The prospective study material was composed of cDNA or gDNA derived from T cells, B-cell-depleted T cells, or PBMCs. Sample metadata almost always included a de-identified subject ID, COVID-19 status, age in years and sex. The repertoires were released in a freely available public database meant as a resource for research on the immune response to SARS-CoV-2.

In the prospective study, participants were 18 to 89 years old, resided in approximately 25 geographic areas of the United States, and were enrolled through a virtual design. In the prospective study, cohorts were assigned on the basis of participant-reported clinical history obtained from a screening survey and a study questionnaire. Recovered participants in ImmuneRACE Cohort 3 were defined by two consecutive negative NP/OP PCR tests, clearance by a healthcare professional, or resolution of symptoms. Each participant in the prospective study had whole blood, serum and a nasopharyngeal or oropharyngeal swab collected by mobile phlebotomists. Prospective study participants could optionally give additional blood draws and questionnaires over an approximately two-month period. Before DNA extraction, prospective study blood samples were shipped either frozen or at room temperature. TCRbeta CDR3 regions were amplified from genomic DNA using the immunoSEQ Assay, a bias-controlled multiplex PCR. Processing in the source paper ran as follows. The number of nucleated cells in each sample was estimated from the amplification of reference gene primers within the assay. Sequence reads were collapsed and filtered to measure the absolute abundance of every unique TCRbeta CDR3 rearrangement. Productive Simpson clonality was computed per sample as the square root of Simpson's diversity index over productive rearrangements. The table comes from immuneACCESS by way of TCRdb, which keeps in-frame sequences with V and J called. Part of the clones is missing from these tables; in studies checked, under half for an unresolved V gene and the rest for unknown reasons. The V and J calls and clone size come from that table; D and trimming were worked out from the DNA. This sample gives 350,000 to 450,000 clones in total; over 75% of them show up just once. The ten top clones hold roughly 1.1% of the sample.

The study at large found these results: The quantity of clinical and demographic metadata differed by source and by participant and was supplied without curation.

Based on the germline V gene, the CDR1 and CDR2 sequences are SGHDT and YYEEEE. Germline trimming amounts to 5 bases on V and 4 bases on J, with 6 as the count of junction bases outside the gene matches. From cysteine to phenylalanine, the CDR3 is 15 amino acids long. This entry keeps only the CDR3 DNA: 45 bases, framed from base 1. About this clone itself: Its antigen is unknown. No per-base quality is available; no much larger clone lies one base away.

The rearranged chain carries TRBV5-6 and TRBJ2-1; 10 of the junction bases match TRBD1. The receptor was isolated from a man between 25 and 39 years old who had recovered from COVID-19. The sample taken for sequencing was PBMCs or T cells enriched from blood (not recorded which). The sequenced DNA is TGTGCCAGCAGTACCGGGACAGGGGTTTACAATGAGCAGTTCTTC. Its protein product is CASSTGTGVYNEQFF.